One sample yielded the 26 T cell receptor beta chains listed below, sequenced in a study of identical twins. Each CDR3 protein is one row after TCRdb ran MiXCR on the 5' RACE reads. Here the sample spans some 560,000 distinct CDR3 sequences, 9% to 10% being singletons. These data also formed part of another study, on yellow fever vaccine responses in identical twins.

The material sequenced was PBMCs. The receptors stem from a woman aged 18-29 years in good health.

This clonotype was detected only a few times. V gene TRBV28 combines with J gene TRBJ2-3; weak D call: TRBD2 (6 bases). This CDR3 contains 16 residues. V was trimmed by 7 bases and J by 3 bases, leaving 20 bases between them. Germline CDR1 and CDR2: MDHEN and SYDVKM. The CDR3 here is CASTPAGGIATDTQYF. The CDR3 DNA reads as TGTGCCAGCACCCCGGCCGGAGGGATAGCAACAGATACGCAGTATTTT.

The chain recombines TRBV9 with TRBJ2-1, with D perhaps given as TRBD1 or TRBD2 (5 bases each). Trimming left V 0 bases short and J 10 bases short, with 14 bases between. The germline CDR1 and CDR2 sequences are SGDLS and YYNGEE. This CDR3 is 14 amino acids long. The CDR3 region is CASSVVTGTTEQFF. In DNA form, the CDR3 reads TGTGCCAGCAGCGTAGTTACGGGGACCACAGAGCAGTTCTTC.

This clonotype was recorded a few times. This chain connects TRBV7-2 to TRBJ2-1, with a weak D call TRBD1 (6 bases). The germline gives CDR1 SGHTA, CDR2 FQGNSA. Between the trimmed V and J ends, which lost 5 bases and 7 bases, there was a span of 15 bases. CDR3 length: 14 residues. CDR3 loop: CASSPTGLSNEQFF. DNA of the CDR3: TGTGCCAGCAGCCCGACAGGACTTTCGAATGAGCAGTTCTTC.

This clonotype was seen ten or more times. The chain has TRBV27 and TRBJ1-6; D remains ambiguous. CDR1 is MNHEY and CDR2 is SMNVEV in the germline V gene (reference sequence). This CDR3 comprises 15 residues. Trimming removed 5 bases at V and 14 bases at J, with 22 bases between. CDR3 bases: TGTGCCAGCAGTCCCGACGGTGGAGTCATGGTATCCCTCCACTTT. Its translation: CASSPDGGVMVSLHF.

This clonotype was picked up many times. CDR3 coding DNA: TGCGCCAGCAGCCACGGACCAGACTCGAACACCGGGGAGCTGTTTTTT. Protein product: CASSHGPDSNTGELFF. The chain links TRBV5-1 to TRBJ2-2; D unclear. This CDR3 is built from 16 residues. Trimming left V 4 bases short and J 0 bases short, with 13 bases between. The germline gives CDR1 SGHRS, CDR2 YFSETQ.

This clonotype was counted between two and nine times. The V and J genes are TRBV5-5 and TRBJ2-3; the match to TRBD1 covers 8 bases. With 4 bases clipped from V and 5 bases from J, the junction kept 6 bases outside the gene matches. The germline V gene has CDR1 SGHKS and CDR2 YYEKEE (reference sequence). The CDR3 covers 14 residues. The CDR3 nucleotides read TGTGCCAGCAGCAGCAGGGGGCTGGGAGATACGCAGTATTTT. Protein: CASSSRGLGDTQYF.

This clonotype has at least ten counts. The rearrangement uses TRBV29-1 and TRBJ1-1; tentatively, D is TRBD1 (6 bases). CDR3 length equals 12 residues. Germline CDR1 is SQVTM and CDR2 is ANQGSEA. The V gene lost 7 bases and the J gene lost 5 bases, with 14 bases spanning the gap. The CDR3 nucleotides are TGCAGCGGAGGGAAGGGGGGTACTGAAGCTTTCTTT. Its protein product is CSGGKGGTEAFF.

In this sample, this clonotype turned up a few times. The V call is TRBV3-1, the J call TRBJ2-5; 7 positions match TRBD2. Germline CDR1 and CDR2: LGHDT and YNNKEL (reference sequence). The CDR3 sequence is 15 residues long. V lost 3 bases, J lost 0 bases, and 4 bases stayed unmatched. CDR3 residues: CASSHIGGYQETQYF. CDR3 nucleotides: TGTGCCAGCAGCCACATCGGGGGGTACCAAGAGACCCAGTACTTC.

V gene TRBV28 combines with J gene TRBJ2-2; a weak D match, TRBD1 (7 bases). V was trimmed by 3 bases and J by 6 bases, leaving 17 bases between them. The germline gives CDR1 MDHEN, CDR2 SYDVKM. There are 16 residues in the CDR3. CDR3 nucleotide sequence: TGTGCCAGCAGTTTTTCGCAGGGGGGTCGTTCCGGGGAGCTGTTTTTT. Its translation is CASSFSQGGRSGELFF.

This clonotype was seen many times. This sequence joins TRBV15 and TRBJ2-3; tentatively, D is TRBD1 (5 bases). Looked up from germline, CDR1 is LNHNV and CDR2 is YYDKDF (reference sequence). The germline V and J ends were trimmed by 4 bases and 4 bases, with 15 bases remaining between them. The CDR3 covers 15 residues. The CDR3 DNA reads as TGTGCCACCAGCACAGGGTTGTGGTTAGCAGATACGCAGTATTTT. Translated: CATSTGLWLADTQYF.

The chain employs TRBV7-3 and TRBJ2-4; D may be TRBD2 (6 bases). The CDR3 spans 14 residues. V was cut by 4 bases and J by 8 bases, with 15 bases left in between. The V gene's germline CDR1 is SGHTA and CDR2 FQGTGA. CDR3 bases: TGTGCCAGCAGCTCGGGCGGGCGGGGAGACATTCAGTACTTC. It specifies CASSSGGRGDIQYF.

This chain uses TRBV6-2 or TRBV6-3 with TRBJ2-2; D gene uncertain. V shed 6 bases and J shed 7 bases, with 15 bases lying between them. The V gene's germline CDR1 is MNHEY and CDR2 SVGEGT. The CDR3 totals 14 residues. The CDR3 reads CASSTSGGVGELFF. CDR3 nucleotide sequence: TGTGCCAGCAGCACTTCAGGCGGAGTCGGGGAGCTGTTTTTT.

This clonotype turned up a few times. CDR3 nucleotides: TGTGCCAGCGGGGACACATATTCCTACGAGCAGTACTTC. Its protein is CASGDTYSYEQYF. This chain uses TRBV21-1 with TRBJ2-7; the table calls TRBD1, which could not be checked here. TRBV21-1 is a recognized pseudogene. CDR3 size: 13 residues.

This clonotype was observed at least ten times. This chain links TRBV3-1 with TRBJ2-7; TRBD2 matches 10 bases. In germline, CDR1 is LGHDT, CDR2 YNNKEL (reference sequence). V was clipped by 1 base and J by 5 bases; unmatched bases: 8. CDR3 length equals 16 residues. In DNA, the CDR3 is TGTGCCAGCAGCCAAGTACCGGGACTAGCGACACACGAGCAGTACTTC. Its translation is CASSQVPGLATHEQYF.

This clonotype was detected many times. The chain uses TRBV28 and TRBJ2-7; a weak D match, TRBD1 (5 bases). There are 13 residues in the CDR3. CDR1 is MDHEN and CDR2 is SYDVKM in the germline V gene. Trimming took off 3 bases at V and 2 bases at J, with 8 bases between the two ends. CDR3 sequence reads: CASSLTEAYEQYF. CDR3 DNA sequence: TGTGCCAGCAGTTTGACAGAAGCCTACGAGCAGTACTTC.

This chain joins TRBV7-3 and TRBJ2-5; the match to TRBD2 covers 7 bases. The ends lost 6 bases at V and 2 bases at J; junction bases unmatched: 9. The CDR3 has 15 residues. Germline lookup yields CDR1 SGHTA and CDR2 FQGTGA. The CDR3 spells CASSLGAAGQETQYF. Written as DNA, the CDR3 is TGTGCCAGCAGTTTAGGGGCAGCGGGGCAAGAGACCCAGTACTTC.

Only a few counts were recorded for this clonotype. V gene TRBV9 combines with J gene TRBJ1-2, with D tentatively TRBD1 (6 bases). Trimming removed 3 bases at V and 8 bases at J, with 20 bases between. The CDR3 is 15 residues long. CDR1 and CDR2 (germline): SGDLS, YYNGEE. The CDR3 is CASSAQDQGQTGYTF. CDR3 in DNA: TGTGCCAGCAGCGCCCAGGACCAAGGACAGACGGGCTACACCTTC.

Only a few counts were recorded for this clonotype. The V and J genes are TRBV11-2 and TRBJ2-5; possibly TRBD1 for D (5 bases). CDR1 and CDR2 from the germline V gene are SGHAT and FQNNGV. This CDR3 is built from 15 residues. V gave up 4 bases and J gave up 1 base, with 13 bases separating them. CDR3 nucleotide sequence: TGTGCCAGCAGCTATGGGCGGACATCCCAAGAGACCCAGTACTTC. It codes for CASSYGRTSQETQYF.

This sequence joins TRBV5-5 and TRBJ2-3; D remains ambiguous. The CDR3 consists of 14 residues. V lost 7 bases and J lost 1, with 13 bases in between. Germline lookup yields CDR1 SGHKS and CDR2 YYEKEE (reference sequence). The CDR3 protein is CASGSVGGTDTQYF. CDR3 nucleotide sequence: TGTGCCAGCGGCTCTGTCGGAGGCACAGATACGCAGTATTTT.

This clonotype was seen repeatedly, ten times or more. The rearrangement joins TRBV29-1 to TRBJ2-7, with 12 bases lining up with TRBD1. This CDR3 has 12 amino acids. Germline CDR1 is SQVTM and CDR2 is ANQGSEA. V trimming: 7 bases; J trimming: 7 bases; junction bases outside the gene matches: 5. CDR3 protein: CSGGQGAGEQYF. CDR3 sequence (DNA): TGCAGCGGGGGACAGGGGGCGGGGGAGCAGTACTTC.

This clonotype has a handful of counts. J is TRBJ2-1 and V is TRBV20-1; 12 bases fit TRBD2. The CDR3 has 17 amino acids. Germline V gene data show CDR1 as DFQATT and CDR2 as SNEGSKA (reference sequence). The junction had 9 bases not matched to a gene; V was cut back by 0 bases and J by 6 bases. The CDR3 region has the DNA TGCAGTGCTAGAGATACTAGCGGGGGGTCTTTCCGCAATGAGCAGTTCTTC. It codes for CSARDTSGGSFRNEQFF.

There are many counts of this clonotype. The V gene is TRBV5-1, the J gene TRBJ1-1, with D hard to call. Trimming removed 2 bases at V and 2 bases at J, with 10 bases between. The CDR3 is made up of 14 amino acids. CDR1 is SGHRS and CDR2 is YFSETQ in the germline V gene. The CDR3 DNA follows: TGCGCCAGCAGCTTAGCAGGCCCAAACACTGAAGCTTTCTTT. Protein sequence: CASSLAGPNTEAFF.

This clonotype showed up many times. In DNA form, the CDR3 reads TGTGCCAGCGGTACCGTGGCGGGAGGGTACAATGAGCAGTTCTTC. Residues: CASGTVAGGYNEQFF. This rearrangement joins TRBV6-1 to TRBJ2-1; TRBD2 aligns across 9 bases. The germline V gene has CDR1 MNHNS and CDR2 SASEGT. The CDR3 contains 15 residues. V shed 8 bases and J 4 bases; nucleotides not matched to a gene: 9.

This clonotype was seen many times. This sequence joins TRBV21-1 and TRBJ2-5. TRBV21-1 is flagged as a pseudogene. This CDR3 has 14 amino acids. DNA for the CDR3: TGTGCCAGCAGCAAAGTACAGAGCCAAGAGACCCAGTACTTC. It codes for CASSKVQSQETQYF.

This clonotype was counted between two and nine times. The chain uses TRBV11-2 and TRBJ2-7; TRBD2 agrees at 12 bases. Per germline, CDR1 SGHAT and CDR2 FQNNGV. The CDR3 runs to 18 residues. Trimming cost V 2 bases and J 0 bases; bases outside gene matches: 8. The CDR3: CASSLQLAGGLISYEQYF. As DNA, the CDR3 is TGTGCCAGCAGCTTACAACTAGCGGGGGGACTGATCTCCTACGAGCAGTACTTC.

The chain combines TRBV3-1 with TRBJ2-1; 10 bases map to TRBD2. This CDR3 is built from 15 residues. Germline V gene lookup returns CDR1 LGHDT and CDR2 YNNKEL (reference sequence). V dropped 1 base and J dropped 9; count of bases not matched to a gene: 6. CDR3 coding DNA: TGTGCCAGCAGCCAAGGAGCGGGGGGGGGTCGTGAGCAGTTCTTC. Protein: CASSQGAGGGREQFF.